The entry below describes one TCR beta chain. In germline, CDR1 is LNHDA, CDR2 SQIVND (reference sequence). Trimming took off 0 bases at V and 9 bases at J, with 14 bases between the two ends. This CDR3 comprises 14 residues. Per the original methods: By means of reference gene primer amplification, nucleated cell counts were estimated. Assay used: immunoSEQ multiplex PCR; TCRdb lists only in-frame clones, some missing. D and trimming were read from the DNA, whereas the V and J calls and clone size are those reported in that table. Of about 270,000 clones in the sample, around 81% are singletons; the top ten hold roughly 2.9%. The source of the sample is a study of blood T cell repertoires in COVID-19. The overall study: The study drew acute and convalescent COVID-19 samples from the United States, Italy and Spain.

Sequencing was performed on peripheral blood. The sequence came from a woman aged 55-70 years with active or convalescent COVID-19. The chain recombines TRBV19 with TRBJ2-5; weak D call: TRBD2 (6 bases). The CDR3 loop reads CASSIDHSGRAQYF. The CDR3 coding sequence is TGTGCCAGTAGTATAGATCATTCCGGGAGAGCCCAGTACTTC. The variable domain in full, with the rest retrieved from reference TRBV19 and TRBJ2-5, is DGGITQSPKYLFRKEGQNVTLSCEQNLNHDAMYWYRQDPGQGLRLIYYSQIVNDFQKGDIAEGYSVSREKKESFPLTVTSAQKNPTAFYLCASSIDHSGRAQYFGPGTRLLVL.